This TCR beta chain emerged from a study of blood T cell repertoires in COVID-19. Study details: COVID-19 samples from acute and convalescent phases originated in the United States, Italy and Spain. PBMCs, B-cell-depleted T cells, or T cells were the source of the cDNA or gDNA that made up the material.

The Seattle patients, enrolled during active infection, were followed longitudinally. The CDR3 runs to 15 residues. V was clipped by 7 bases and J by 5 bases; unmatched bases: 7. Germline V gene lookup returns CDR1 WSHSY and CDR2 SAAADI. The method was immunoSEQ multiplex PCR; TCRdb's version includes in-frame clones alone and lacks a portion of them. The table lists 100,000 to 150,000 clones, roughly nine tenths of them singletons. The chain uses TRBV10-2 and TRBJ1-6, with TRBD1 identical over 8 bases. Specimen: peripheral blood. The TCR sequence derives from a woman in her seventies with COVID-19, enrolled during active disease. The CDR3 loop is CASKPDRVDNSPLHF. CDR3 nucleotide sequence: TGCGCCAGCAAACCGGACAGGGTGGATAATTCACCCCTCCACTTT.